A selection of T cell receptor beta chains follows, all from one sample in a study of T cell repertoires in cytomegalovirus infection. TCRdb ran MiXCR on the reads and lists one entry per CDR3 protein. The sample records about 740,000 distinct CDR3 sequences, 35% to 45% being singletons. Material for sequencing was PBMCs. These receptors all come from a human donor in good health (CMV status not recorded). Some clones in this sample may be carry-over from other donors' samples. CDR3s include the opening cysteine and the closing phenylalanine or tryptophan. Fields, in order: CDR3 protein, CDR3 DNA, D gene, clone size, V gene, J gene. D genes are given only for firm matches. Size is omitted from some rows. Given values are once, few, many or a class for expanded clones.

CDR3: CASSVQHSGNTIYF
DNA: TGTGCCAGCAGCGTACAGCACTCTGGAAACACCATATATTTT
D: -
size: few
V: TRBV9
J: TRBJ1-3

CDR3: CASSNPYLNTQYF
DNA: TGTGCCAGCAGTAACCCATACCTCAATACGCAGTATTTT
D: -
size: -
V: TRBV28
J: TRBJ2-3

CDR3: CASSLQVPGSGQTYEQYF
DNA: TGTGCCAGCAGCTTACAGGTACCAGGATCGGGACAGACCTACGAGCAGTACTTC
D: TRBD1
size: once
V: TRBV7-6
J: TRBJ2-7

CDR3: CASSSIVVTGELFF
DNA: TGTGCCAGCAGCTCAATAGTGGTCACCGGGGAGCTGTTTTTT
D: -
size: -
V: TRBV7-9
J: TRBJ2-2

CDR3: CASSSDRLNEKLVF
DNA: TGTGCCAGCAGTTCGGACAGACTTAATGAAAAACTGGTTTTT
D: -
size: once
V: TRBV28
J: TRBJ1-4

CDR3: CASSRLAHVAGELFF
DNA: TGTGCCAGCAGTCGACTAGCCCACGTCGCCGGGGAGCTGTTTTTT
D: TRBD2
size: -
V: TRBV6-1
J: TRBJ2-2

CDR3: CASSQVEGRSYEQYF
DNA: TGCGCCAGCAGCCAAGTTGAGGGCCGCTCCTACGAGCAGTACTTC
D: -
size: -
V: TRBV4-1
J: TRBJ2-7

CDR3: CAIPQGQGAYGYTF
DNA: TGTGCCATACCTCAGGGACAGGGGGCATATGGCTACACCTTC
D: TRBD1
size: few
V: TRBV10-3
J: TRBJ1-2

CDR3: CASSAGVDYGYTF
DNA: TGTGCCAGCAGCGCAGGGGTTGACTATGGCTACACCTTC
D: -
size: -
V: TRBV6-1
J: TRBJ1-2

CDR3: CASSAPGFVQPQHF
DNA: TGTGCCAGCAGCGCTCCGGGGTTCGTTCAGCCCCAGCATTTT
D: -
size: -
V: TRBV7-9
J: TRBJ1-5

CDR3: CATSTLGLAGPHSYNEQFF
DNA: TGTGCCACCAGCACTCTGGGACTAGCGGGCCCCCACTCCTACAATGAGCAGTTCTTC
D: TRBD2
size: once
V: TRBV15
J: TRBJ2-1

CDR3: CASSIGRLQETQYF
DNA: TGTGCCAGTAGTATAGGACGCCTCCAAGAGACCCAGTACTTC
D: -
size: -
V: TRBV19
J: TRBJ2-5

CDR3: CASSLYQTAKNIQYF
DNA: TGTGCCAGCAGTTTATATCAAACAGCCAAAAACATTCAGTACTTC
D: -
size: few
V: TRBV28
J: TRBJ2-4

CDR3: CASRSGDLAETQYF
DNA: TGTGCCAGCAGAAGTGGGGATCTAGCTGAGACCCAGTACTTC
D: -
size: -
V: TRBV28
J: TRBJ2-5

CDR3: CASSPPGLALNEQFF
DNA: TGTGCCAGCTCACCACCGGGACTAGCGCTCAATGAGCAGTTCTTC
D: TRBD2
size: -
V: TRBV18
J: TRBJ2-1

CDR3: CASSLAVGGYEQYF
DNA: TGTGCCAGCAGCTTAGCCGTAGGCGGATACGAGCAGTACTTC
D: -
size: many
V: TRBV7-2
J: TRBJ2-7

CDR3: CASSGQEIYGYTF
DNA: TGTGCCAGCAGTGGACAGGAGATCTATGGCTACACCTTC
D: -
size: -
V: TRBV2
J: TRBJ1-2